The 21 T cell receptor beta chains given below trace back to one sample, sequenced in a study of blood T cell repertoires in COVID-19. TCRdb keeps only in-frame clones here, not all; method: immunoSEQ multiplex PCR. The repertoire includes roughly 100,000 clones, 71% of them detected once, and about 1% sits in the top ten. Sequenced material: peripheral blood. These receptors originate from a human donor with acute or convalescent COVID-19. The donor label of this sample is uncertain.

The chain has TRBV2 and TRBJ1-1; no reliable D call. The CDR3 is 12 residues long. V lost 2 bases and J 1 base, leaving 2 bases between the germline ends. Looked up from germline, CDR1 is SNHLY and CDR2 is FYNNEI. Here the CDR3 DNA reads TGTGCCAGCAGTGAACAGAACACTGAAGCTTTCTTT. Amino acids: CASSEQNTEAFF.

This sequence joins TRBV7-2 and TRBJ1-5; 7 bases map to TRBD1. Germline V lookup: CDR1 SGHTA, CDR2 FQGNSA. The CDR3 spans 18 residues. V lost 3 bases, J lost 0 bases, and 11 bases stayed unmatched. In DNA form, the CDR3 reads TGTGCCAGCAGCTTGACAGGGCCGAATACATATAGCAATCAGCCCCAGCATTTT. Its protein product is CASSLTGPNTYSNQPQHF.

The chain is built from TRBV2 and TRBJ1-1; TRBD1 might be the D (6 bases). The CDR3 runs to 12 residues. The V and J ends lost 6 bases and 5 bases respectively, with 10 bases between them. Germline CDR1 and CDR2: SNHLY and FYNNEI. The CDR3 loop is CASSLRGTEAFF. The CDR3 DNA reads as TGTGCCAGCAGCCTCAGGGGAACTGAAGCTTTCTTT.

This chain joins TRBV5-1 and TRBJ2-2; no clear D gene. Germline V gene lookup returns CDR1 SGHRS and CDR2 YFSETQ. The CDR3 covers 24 residues. Trimming took 0 bases from V and 2 from J, leaving 35 bases between them. The CDR3 coding sequence is TGCGCCAGCAGCTTGGATATGGCCAGAGGAGCACCCAGTCGAGTGAGGAAAAACACCGGGGAGCTGTTTTTT. Protein: CASSLDMARGAPSRVRKNTGELFF.

This chain joins TRBV19 and TRBJ2-4; 10 nucleotides match TRBD1. The CDR3 totals 14 residues. V was clipped by 3 bases and J by 6 bases; unmatched bases: 2. The germline gives CDR1 LNHDA, CDR2 SQIVND (reference sequence). The CDR3, as DNA: TGTGCCAGTAGTATGAGGACAGGGGGAAACATTCAGTACTTC. This gives the protein CASSMRTGGNIQYF.

The rearrangement joins TRBV4-1 to TRBJ1-2; 10 bases line up with TRBD1. J lost 8 bases, V lost 3 bases, and 6 bases had no gene match. The CDR3 spans 14 residues. Germline lookup yields CDR1 MGHRA and CDR2 YSYEKL. Here the CDR3 reads CASSHRQGAIGYTF. The CDR3 nucleotides read TGCGCCAGCAGCCACCGACAGGGGGCGATAGGCTACACCTTC.

The chain uses TRBV6-5 and TRBJ1-2; D is ambiguous. The CDR3 is 15 residues long. Trimming stripped 0 bases from V and 2 bases from J, with 10 bases between. CDR1 and CDR2 from the germline V gene are MNHEY and SVGAGI. The CDR3: CASSYSGRLNYGYTF. CDR3 DNA sequence: TGTGCCAGCAGTTACTCCGGCAGGTTAAACTATGGCTACACCTTC.

The chain couples TRBV10-2 to TRBJ2-1, with 8 nucleotides matching TRBD2. Trimming removed 6 bases from V and 6 bases from J; junction bases left unmatched: 7. Germline CDR1 reads WSHSY; CDR2 reads SAAADI. This CDR3 spans 14 amino acids. The CDR3 spells CASSHGLAGNEQFF. In DNA, the CDR3 is TGCGCCAGCAGCCACGGACTAGCCGGCAATGAGCAGTTCTTC.

The J gene is TRBJ1-2, the V gene TRBV18, with 11 positions matching TRBD1. CDR1 KGHSH and CDR2 LQKENI come from the germline V gene. CDR3 length equals 14 residues. The J segment lost 7 bases and the V segment lost 6 bases, leaving 7 bases of the junction unmatched. The CDR3 DNA reads TGTGCCAGCTCCCCCCTGGGACAGGGGGTTGGCTACACCTTC. This codes for CASSPLGQGVGYTF.

This chain uses TRBV6-5 with TRBJ1-1; 7 positions match TRBD1. Trimming removed 6 bases from V and 4 bases from J; junction bases left unmatched: 11. The germline V gene has CDR1 MNHEY and CDR2 SVGAGI. This CDR3 contains 15 residues. The CDR3 protein is CASRDSGGIGTEAFF. CDR3 DNA: TGTGCCAGCAGGGACTCAGGGGGAATTGGCACTGAAGCTTTCTTT.

V and J are TRBV13 and TRBJ1-5; D gene uncertain. The CDR3 totals 13 residues. Trimming pared 3 bases from V and 2 bases from J, leaving 5 bases between. The germline V gene has CDR1 PRHDT and CDR2 FYEKMQ (reference sequence). CDR3 in DNA: TGTGCCAGCAGCTTGAGTCGCAATCAGCCCCAGCATTTT. Its translation is CASSLSRNQPQHF.

This clone was seen a single time. V usage is TRBV6-5 and J usage is TRBJ2-1, with a possible D match to TRBD2 (6 bases). The V gene lost 6 bases and the J gene lost 5 bases, with 17 bases spanning the gap. Germline assignment: CDR1 MNHEY and CDR2 SVGAGI. This CDR3 has 15 residues. Written as DNA, the CDR3 is TGTGCCAGCAGCCGTAGCGGCCAGGTCGACAATGAGCAGTTCTTC. It translates to CASSRSGQVDNEQFF.

This chain joins TRBV5-6 and TRBJ2-7, with 7 bases identical to TRBD1. The CDR3 runs 16 residues. Trimming took 1 base from V and 8 from J; bases not matched to a gene: 15. CDR1 SGHDT and CDR2 YYEEEE come from the germline V gene. The CDR3 region has the DNA TGTGCCAGCAGCTTGCCGCGGAGACAGGGTGTCGGGCAGCAGTACTTC. It is translated as CASSLPRRQGVGQQYF.

The gene calls are TRBV4-1 and TRBJ1-2; no definite D call. Germline loops: CDR1 MGHRA, CDR2 YSYEKL. Trimming took off 0 bases at V and 0 bases at J, with 11 bases between the two ends. The CDR3 totals 16 residues. The CDR3 nucleotides are TGCGCCAGCAGCCAAGAATGGGCACCTGCTAACTATGGCTACACCTTC. The encoded protein is CASSQEWAPANYGYTF.

J is TRBJ1-1 and V is TRBV7-8; D unresolved. Per germline, CDR1 SGHVS and CDR2 FQNEAQ. This CDR3 spans 14 amino acids. With 6 bases removed from V and 0 bases from J, the gap between germline ends came to 11 bases. CDR3 region: CASSRSLLNTEAFF. The CDR3, as DNA: TGTGCCAGCAGTCGATCCCTCCTGAACACTGAAGCTTTCTTT.

This sequence joins TRBV11-2 and TRBJ2-1, with 14 bases aligning to TRBD2. The CDR3 covers 17 residues. Trimming took 5 bases from V and 2 from J; bases not matched to a gene: 5. Looked up from germline, CDR1 is SGHAT and CDR2 is FQNNGV. CDR3 amino acids: CASSPPTSGGAYNEQFF. In nucleotides, the CDR3 is TGTGCCAGCAGCCCCCCGACTAGCGGGGGGGCCTACAATGAGCAGTTCTTC.

The V call is TRBV3-1 (or the pseudogene TRBV3-2), the J call TRBJ2-2, with TRBD1 matching over 7 bases. Germline CDR1 and CDR2: LGHDT and YNNKEL (reference sequence). Losses at the gene ends were 4 bases for V and 4 bases for J; bases not matched to a gene: 3. The length of the CDR3 is 14 residues. The CDR3 region is CASSPGTATGELFF. CDR3 bases: TGTGCCAGCAGCCCAGGGACAGCCACCGGGGAGCTGTTTTTT.

The rearrangement uses TRBV4-1 and TRBJ1-5, with D possibly matching TRBD1 (6 bases). The germline V and J ends were trimmed by 1 base and 3 bases, with 19 bases remaining between them. Per the germline V gene, CDR1 is MGHRA and CDR2 is YSYEKL. This CDR3 is built from 18 residues. CDR3 sequence reads: CASSQGVPIDRPNQPQHF. CDR3 coding DNA: TGCGCCAGCAGCCAAGGCGTTCCCATAGACAGGCCCAATCAGCCCCAGCATTTT.

The chain joins TRBV27 to TRBJ2-2; 14 positions agree with TRBD2. The CDR3 extends over 17 amino acids. Germline V gene data show CDR1 as MNHEY and CDR2 as SMNVEV (reference sequence). The J segment lost 4 bases and the V segment lost 3 bases, leaving 4 bases of the junction unmatched. CDR3 DNA sequence: TGTGCCAGCAGTTTGACTAGCGGGGGGGCGGTCACCGGGGAGCTGTTTTTT. Protein product: CASSLTSGGAVTGELFF.

This clone was observed a single time. V and J are TRBV5-4 and TRBJ1-1; tentative D call: TRBD1 (6 bases). Germline CDR1 is SGHNT and CDR2 is YYREEE (reference sequence). This CDR3 comprises 15 residues. With 5 bases removed from V and 1 base from J, the gap between germline ends came to 15 bases. CDR3 nucleotides: TGTGCCAGCAGTTCTCCGGGACAACAGAACACTGAAGCTTTCTTT. Amino acid sequence: CASSSPGQQNTEAFF. The full variable domain, completed using reference TRBV5-4 and TRBJ1-1, is ETGVTQSPTHLIKTRGQQVTLRCSSQSGHNTVSWYQQALGQGPQFIFQYYREEENGRGNFPPRFSGLQFPNYSSELNVNALELDDSALYLCASSSPGQQNTEAFFGQGTRLTVV.

This rearrangement joins TRBV7-2 to TRBJ1-6; 8 bases match TRBD1. The germline gives CDR1 SGHTA, CDR2 FQGNSA. CDR3 length: 16 amino acids. V trimming: 4 bases; J trimming: 6 bases; junction bases outside the gene matches: 8. In DNA form, the CDR3 reads TGTGCCAGCAGCTCCCAAGGGGGACAGGTTAATTCACCCCTCCACTTT. Translation gives CASSSQGGQVNSPLHF. Looking up the rest from reference TRBV7-2 and TRBJ1-6 gives the full variable domain: GAGVSQSPSNKVTEKGKDVELRCDPISGHTALYWYRQSLGQGLEFLIYFQGNSAPDKSGLPSDRFSAERTGGSVSTLTIQRTQQEDSAVYLCASSSQGGQVNSPLHFGNGTRLTVT.